A single sample gave rise to the 15 T cell receptor beta chains below, sequenced in a study of T-cell reconstitution after alpha-beta-depleted transplantation in children. For TCRbeta, the library was prepared with unique molecular identifiers. MiXCR was run by TCRdb on the PCR reads, yielding one entry per CDR3 protein. The repertoire has 65,000 to 70,000 distinct CDR3 sequences, 4.9% of them found once; the top ten carry about 20%. The source material was PBMCs, mostly from graft donor cells, sampled 180 days after TCRalphabeta/CD19-depleted stem cell transplant. These receptors all stem from a boy under three years old who had a stem cell transplant for acute myeloid leukemia, so the T cells may come from the graft donor.

The table lists this clonotype with many counts. This rearrangement joins TRBV20-1 to TRBJ2-7, with D perhaps TRBD2 (5 bases). Trimming took 1 base from V and 3 from J, leaving 10 bases between them. The length of the CDR3 is 13 residues. Per the germline V gene, CDR1 is DFQATT and CDR2 is SNEGSKA (reference sequence). The CDR3 sequence: CSARGRVDYEQYF. The CDR3 nucleotides are TGCAGTGCTAGAGGGCGGGTAGACTACGAGCAGTACTTC.

This clonotype was observed at least ten times. The rearrangement uses TRBV12-3 or TRBV12-4 and TRBJ2-3, with D unclear. This CDR3 region has 14 residues. V lost 5 bases and J lost 2, with 11 bases in between. The CDR3 nucleotides are TGTGCCAGCAGTCTAGGGCCCTTCACAGATACGCAGTATTTT. Amino acid sequence: CASSLGPFTDTQYF.

This clonotype was found many times. Its ends do not fully match the called genes, so a read error is possible. V usage is TRBV6-6 and J usage is TRBJ1-5; 8 positions match TRBD1. The CDR3 extends over 22 amino acids. Looked up from germline, CDR1 is MNHNY and CDR2 is SVGAGI (reference sequence). The CDR3 sequence: CASGYPPFWTGRAISPSMAFSF. The CDR3 DNA sequence: TGTGCCAGCGGTTATCCCCCCTTCTGGACAGGGCGAGCAATCAGCCCCAGCATGGCATTTTCTTTT.

This clonotype was seen ten or more times. The chain recombines TRBV6-5 with TRBJ1-1; D call uncertain. Germline loops: CDR1 MNHEY, CDR2 SVGAGI. The CDR3 extends over 15 amino acids. V was pared by 0 bases and J by 1 base, with 9 bases between. CDR3 region: CASSYSGWGNTEAFF. CDR3 DNA: TGTGCCAGCAGTTACTCGGGCTGGGGGAACACTGAAGCTTTCTTT.

This clonotype has a handful of counts. CDR3 in DNA: TGTGCCAGTAGTATAGATCAAGACAGGAGGTACGAGCAGTACTTC. Translation gives CASSIDQDRRYEQYF. The V gene is TRBV19, the J gene TRBJ2-7; D possibly corresponds to TRBD1 (6 bases). CDR1 and CDR2 from the germline V gene are LNHDA and SQIVND (reference sequence). CDR3 length: 15 amino acids. The V end lost 0 bases, the J end lost 4 bases, and 13 bases lay between the germline ends.

This clonotype came up many times. This chain links TRBV12-3 or TRBV12-4 with TRBJ1-3, with TRBD1 identical over 9 bases. The CDR3 consists of 15 residues. V was pared by 1 base and J by 2 bases, with 0 bases of the junction left unmatched. The CDR3 spells CASSLGTGAGNTIYF. The CDR3 DNA reads TGTGCCAGCAGTTTAGGGACAGGGGCTGGAAACACCATATATTTT.

In its sample, this clonotype was seen many times. The chain joins TRBV12-3 or TRBV12-4 to TRBJ2-7; the match to TRBD1 covers 8 bases. The CDR3 is made up of 12 amino acids. Unmatched junction bases numbered 4, after V lost 6 bases and J lost 6 bases. The CDR3 DNA is TGTGCCAGCAGCCGACAGGGGTTCGAGCAGTACTTC. Protein sequence: CASSRQGFEQYF.

This clonotype was seen repeatedly, ten times or more. This chain links TRBV11-2 with TRBJ2-7; 10 nucleotides agree with TRBD2. The CDR3 is 14 amino acids. V lost 5 bases, J lost 3 bases, and 4 bases stayed unmatched. CDR1 is SGHAT and CDR2 is FQNNGV in the germline V gene. In DNA form, the CDR3 reads TGTGCCAGCAGCCCGTGGACTAGCGGCTACGAGCAGTACTTC. Translation gives CASSPWTSGYEQYF.

This clonotype was observed at least ten times. The gene calls are TRBV14 and TRBJ1-2; D gene ambiguous. The length of the CDR3 is 13 residues. Looked up from germline, CDR1 is SGHDN and CDR2 is FVKESK. V lost 1 base, J lost 4 bases, and 7 bases lay in between. CDR3 sequence (DNA): TGTGCCAGCAGCCAAGGAATTGGCTATGGCTACACCTTC. This sequence encodes CASSQGIGYGYTF.

The sample holds many counts of this clonotype. The rearrangement uses TRBV20-1 and TRBJ1-1; 9 bases are a match to TRBD1. Germline V CDR1 and CDR2: DFQATT, SNEGSKA (reference sequence). The CDR3 has 13 residues. The CDR3 sequence: CTPDRGDRWVAFF. CDR3 DNA: TGCACCCCAGACAGGGGGGACCGATGGGTTGCTTTCTTT.

This clonotype showed up many times. This chain connects TRBV4-3 to TRBJ2-7, with D perhaps assigned TRBD1 or TRBD2 (5 bases each). The CDR3 covers 14 residues. V lost 1 base and J lost 2, with 9 bases in between. Looked up from germline, CDR1 is LGHNA and CDR2 is YSLEER. DNA for the CDR3: TGCGCCAGCAGCCAAGGGGGACGGACCTACGAGCAGTACTTC. Its protein is CASSQGGRTYEQYF.

Many counts were recorded for this clonotype. The chain is built from TRBV7-9 and TRBJ1-1, with 8 bases fitting TRBD1. Trimming cost V 5 bases and J 1 base; bases outside gene matches: 12. The CDR3 contains 17 residues. CDR1 and CDR2 from the germline V gene are SEHNR and FQNEAQ (reference sequence). CDR3 bases: TGTGCCAGCAGCCCTCTCAGGGGGCGCTTGCCGAACACTGAAGCTTTCTTT. Protein product: CASSPLRGRLPNTEAFF.

This clonotype was observed many times. The chain couples TRBV7-2 to TRBJ1-6, with a possible D match to TRBD1 (5 bases). Germline V gene lookup returns CDR1 SGHTA and CDR2 FQGNSA. The CDR3 has 15 residues. V shed 1 base and J shed 10 bases, with 14 bases lying between them. For the CDR3, the DNA is TGTGCCAGCAGCTTAGAGGGGCCAGTGGGGTCACCCCTCCACTTT. Its protein is CASSLEGPVGSPLHF.

This clonotype was seen many times. The chain has TRBV10-3 and TRBJ2-7; a possible D gene is TRBD2 (5 bases). With 0 bases removed from V and 6 bases from J, the gap between germline ends came to 9 bases. The length of the CDR3 is 13 residues. From germline, CDR1 is ENHRY and CDR2 SYGVKD. CDR3 loop: CAISESMGSEQYV. The CDR3 coding sequence is TGTGCCATCAGTGAGTCAATGGGGAGCGAGCAGTACGTC.

At least ten counts were recorded for this clonotype. The chain is built from TRBV29-1 and TRBJ2-7; no firm D call. Looked up from germline, CDR1 is SQVTM and CDR2 is ANQGSEA. CDR3 size: 13 residues. Trimming took 4 bases from V and 3 from J, leaving 13 bases between them. The CDR3 DNA reads as TGCAGCGTTGTGGTGGAAGGCGGCTACGAGCAGTACTTC. Residues: CSVVVEGGYEQYF.